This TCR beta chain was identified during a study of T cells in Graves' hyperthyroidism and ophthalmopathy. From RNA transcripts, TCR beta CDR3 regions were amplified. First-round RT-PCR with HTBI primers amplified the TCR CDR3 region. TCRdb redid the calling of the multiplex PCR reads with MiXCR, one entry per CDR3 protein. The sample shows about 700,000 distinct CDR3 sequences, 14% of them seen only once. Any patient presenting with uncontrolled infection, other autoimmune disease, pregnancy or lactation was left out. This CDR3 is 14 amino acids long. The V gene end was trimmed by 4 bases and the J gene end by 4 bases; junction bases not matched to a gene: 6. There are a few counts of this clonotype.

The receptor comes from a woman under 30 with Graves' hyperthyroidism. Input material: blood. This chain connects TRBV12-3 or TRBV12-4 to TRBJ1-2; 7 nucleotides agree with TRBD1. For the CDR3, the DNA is TGTGCCAGCAGTTCACTGACAGGGATCTATGGCTACACCTTC. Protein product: CASSSLTGIYGYTF.